This T cell receptor beta chain derives from a study of CD8 T cells in Susac syndrome (dated by TCRdb to the late 2010s). Regarding the research as a whole: Among the sequenced Susac syndrome patients, more than five had clinically active disease and 8 or 9 were in clinical remission. Susac syndrome patients were therapy-naive, on corticosteroids (some also receiving IVIg), or on IVIg alone at blood withdrawal. The study used repertoire sequencing to test whether antigen drove CD8+ T cell activation and differentiation in Susac syndrome.

Here is what the overall study found, with its caveats: The number of individuals in the TCR sequencing and HLA analysis was acknowledged as relatively small. In patients with Susac syndrome, the CD4+ T cell repertoire showed no detectable clonal expansion.

RNA was extracted with the RNeasy kit and about 0.5 to 1 ug was reverse transcribed using random hexamers. The immunoSEQ multiplex PCR assay, which covers 54 Vbeta and 13 Jbeta segments, was used to amplify TCR beta CDR3 regions. PCR amplification bias was corrected using a synthetic template baseline for primer optimization and computational correction. Regarding the original processing steps: Reads were assigned to V, D and J genes according to IMGT and analyzed in immunoSEQ Analyzer, with only productive sequences retained. Clonality was computed as one minus Shannon entropy normalized by log2 of the number of productive unique sequences. For each patient and control, public and private clones were evaluated within the 100 most prevalent clones. Clones were defined as Susac-specific when absent from the healthy and MS cohorts, from over 950 published viral clones and from other ImmuneACCESS disease sequences. The public reads were quality trimmed at Q25 with fastp and then assembled into clones with MiXCR by TCRdb, keeping productive beta chains. A single entry per CDR3 protein holds the most common genes and DNA from its merged rows. TCRdb, rather than the study authors, made the V and J calls. This sample lists 150,000 or so distinct CDR3 sequences; roughly 94% were detected once. The ten largest make up about 0.15% of the sample.

As concerns this clonotype: Its antigen specificity is not known. It has no much larger one-base neighbor in the sample; base qualities were not kept.

Peripheral blood CD8+ and CD4+ T cells from healthy donors, Susac syndrome patients and multiple sclerosis patients were profiled by high-throughput TCR beta sequencing. The Susac syndrome patients fulfilled recently defined diagnostic criteria for definite or probable disease. CD8+ TEMRA cells were enriched by FACS, while bulk CD8+ and CD4+ T cells were purified by magnetic negative isolation. Blood was collected in EDTA tubes and processed within 24 hours, with PBMCs isolated through density gradient centrifugation. PBMCs destined for TCR sequencing were cryopreserved in liquid nitrogen and later thawed in a 37 °C water bath. Purity of sorted or isolated CD4+, CD8+ and CD8+ TEMRA cells was at least 90%. The CDR3 numbers 17 residues from cysteine through phenylalanine. Only the CDR3 DNA stays, 51 bases, in frame from base 1. For CDR1 and CDR2, the germline V gene (reference sequence) lists SEHNR and FQNEAQ. V loses 4 bases of germline sequence and J loses 9 bases, and the interval between the two ends is 24 bases.

The specimen was CD4+ T cells from PBMCs. The chain uses TRBV7-9 and TRBJ2-2; D gene: possibly TRBD1, on 6 matching bases. The TCR was taken from a human donor with Susac syndrome. The base sequence is TGTGCCAGCAGCTCCCACCGGAGACAGACAGGTTGGCGGGAGCTGTTTTTT. It specifies CASSSHRRQTGWRELFF.